This is a list of T cell receptor beta chains from one sample in a study of T-cell memory formation after mild COVID-19. TCRdb used MiXCR to reprocess the 5' RACE reads, holding one entry per CDR3 protein. The profile shows around 320,000 distinct CDR3 sequences, roughly an eighth of them singletons. Sequenced material: PBMCs or a T cell subset sorted from them (not recorded which). Receptors originate from a man in his late teens or twenties who had mild COVID-19 (a few samples of this study predate the infection). Cell type and time point are not known. Each CDR3 is given with its conserved first and last residue. D genes are given only for firm matches. Some rows mark clone size as missing; the rest say once, few, many or name a class of expanded clone.

cdr3_length j_call v_call clone_size d_call cdr3_aa cdr3_nt
15 TRBJ2-5 TRBV27 once NA CASSSGVAVVVTQYF TGTGCCAGCAGTTCCGGGGTAGCGGTGGTAGTGACCCAGTACTTC
15 TRBJ2-3 TRBV9 few NA CASSLMGGSTDTQYF TGTGCCAGCAGCCTTATGGGGGGAAGCACAGATACGCAGTATTTT
15 TRBJ2-5 TRBV3-1 NA TRBD2 CASRRLAGNLETQYF TGTGCCAGCAGGCGACTAGCGGGGAACCTAGAGACCCAGTACTTC
13 TRBJ2-3 TRBV2 NA NA CASSDWGADTQYF TGTGCCAGCAGTGACTGGGGGGCGGATACGCAGTATTTT
13 TRBJ2-1 TRBV29-1 NA NA CSVLAGYYNEQFF TGCAGCGTGCTGGCGGGCTACTACAATGAGCAGTTCTTC
15 TRBJ1-5 TRBV7-8 NA NA CASSVAGAGSQPQHF TGTGCCAGCAGCGTCGCCGGGGCGGGAAGTCAGCCCCAGCATTTT
16 TRBJ2-1 TRBV29-1 NA TRBD2 CSVEDLLTSGYNEQFF TGCAGCGTTGAAGATCTTCTCACTAGCGGTTACAATGAGCAGTTCTTC
15 TRBJ1-5 TRBV2 few NA CASSEAGRVNQPQHF TGTGCCAGCAGTGAAGCCGGCAGGGTCAATCAGCCCCAGCATTTT
13 TRBJ1-4 TRBV20-1 NA TRBD1 CSAMDRGYEKLFF TGCAGTGCTATGGACAGGGGATACGAAAAACTGTTTTTT
17 TRBJ2-3 TRBV9 NA TRBD2 CASSVLPSGGLPDTQYF TGTGCCAGCAGCGTACTCCCTAGCGGGGGGCTCCCAGATACGCAGTATTTT
15 TRBJ2-1 TRBV5-1 few NA CASRQRGTPWNEQFF TGCGCCAGCCGCCAGCGAGGGACCCCTTGGAATGAGCAGTTCTTC
15 TRBJ1-6 TRBV6-5 few NA CASSYSTRLGSPLHF TGTGCCAGCAGTTACTCGACTCGGCTGGGTTCACCCCTCCACTTT
12 TRBJ2-5 TRBV5-1 many NA CASSRNQETQYF TGCGCCAGCAGTAGAAACCAAGAGACCCAGTACTTC
16 TRBJ2-4 TRBV12-3/TRBV12-4 many NA CASSLSGGVAKNIQYF TGTGCCAGCAGTTTGAGTGGCGGGGTGGCCAAAAACATTCAGTACTTC
14 TRBJ1-2 TRBV20-1 NA TRBD1 CSATTGQGSYGYTF TGCAGTGCTACTACGGGACAGGGATCCTATGGCTACACCTTC
13 TRBJ2-5 TRBV6-2/TRBV6-3 few NA CASSYSSRQTQYF TGTGCCAGCAGTTACTCGTCAAGGCAGACCCAGTACTTC
12 TRBJ1-1 TRBV7-6 few NA CASSLYGPEAFF TGTGCCAGCAGCTTATATGGCCCTGAAGCTTTCTTT
16 TRBJ2-3 TRBV7-2 NA TRBD2 CASSSTSGGTTDTQYF TGTGCCAGCAGCTCAACTAGCGGGGGGACTACAGATACGCAGTATTTT